This T cell receptor beta chain was sequenced during a study of blood T cells in healthy people across ages. A second 7 to 11 cycle PCR used barcoded and J-beta primers. MiXCR, applied by TCRdb to the 5' RACE reads, yields one record per CDR3 protein. In the table there are roughly 700,000 distinct CDR3 sequences, 32% of which are singletons. From germline, CDR1 is DFQATT and CDR2 SNEGSKA (reference sequence). The CDR3 has 15 amino acids. V shed 6 bases and J 3 bases; nucleotides not matched to a gene: 13. This clonotype was seen at least ten times. Sequencing was performed on blood. The clonotype originates from a woman older than 75 in good health. The rearrangement joins TRBV20-1 to TRBJ2-7; 8 bases are shared with TRBD1. The CDR3, as DNA: TGCAGTGCCGAGGCGGGCCAGGGGGCTGGCTACGAGCAGTACTTC. It codes for CSAEAGQGAGYEQYF.